The sequence of this T cell receptor beta chain was determined in a study of T cell responses to AZD1222 COVID-19 vaccine. Across the whole study: Second doses at about 4 or about 12 weeks were pooled.

Findings and limits, study-wide: Sampling captured repertoires only after the peak T cell response. It should be noted that donors were predominantly white British and more often female, and clonal diversity was possibly underestimated. Regions 160-218 and 743-854 dominated among vaccine-associated CD4 TCRs spanning spike.

Details on this clone: As yet, its antigen is unknown.

The CDR3 sequence is 16 residues long. The V and J ends lost 4 bases and 7 bases, in that order; junction bases with no gene match: 14. CDR1 and CDR2 from the germline V gene are LGHNA and YNFKEQ. Assay: immunoSEQ multiplex PCR; the TCRdb copy retains only in-frame clones and omits some. Here the sample spans about 100,000 clones, just over 85% being singletons. This sample comprised peripheral blood, obtained on day 0 of AZD1222 vaccination. This receptor was identified in an adult in good health. This sequence joins TRBV4-2 and TRBJ1-1, with 8 positions matching TRBD1. The CDR3 loop is CASSPATKKTGDEAFF. CDR3 nucleotides: TGTGCCAGCAGCCCGGCCACGAAAAAGACAGGGGATGAAGCTTTCTTT.